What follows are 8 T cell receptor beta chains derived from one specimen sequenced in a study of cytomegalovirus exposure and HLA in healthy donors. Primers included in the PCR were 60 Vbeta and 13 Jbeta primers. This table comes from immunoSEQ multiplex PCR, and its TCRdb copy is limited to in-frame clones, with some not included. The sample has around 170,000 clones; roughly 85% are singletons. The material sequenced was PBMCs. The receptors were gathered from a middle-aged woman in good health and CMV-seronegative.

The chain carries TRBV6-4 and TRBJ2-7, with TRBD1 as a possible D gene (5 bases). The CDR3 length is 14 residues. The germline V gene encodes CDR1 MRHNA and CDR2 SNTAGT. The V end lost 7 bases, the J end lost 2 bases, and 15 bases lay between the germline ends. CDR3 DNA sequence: TGTGCCAGCACCCTGGGGCAGTTAGCCTACGAGCAGTACTTC. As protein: CASTLGQLAYEQYF.

CDR3 DNA: TGTGCCTGGAGTGTACGCGGGACAGGAATCTACGAGCAGTACTTC. This sequence encodes CAWSVRGTGIYEQYF. V is TRBV30 and J is TRBJ2-7; 8 bases align to TRBD1. CDR1 and CDR2 from the germline V gene are GTSNPN and SVGIG (reference sequence). This CDR3 has 15 amino acids. The trim removed 0 bases at V and 3 bases at J, leaving 7 bases unmatched.

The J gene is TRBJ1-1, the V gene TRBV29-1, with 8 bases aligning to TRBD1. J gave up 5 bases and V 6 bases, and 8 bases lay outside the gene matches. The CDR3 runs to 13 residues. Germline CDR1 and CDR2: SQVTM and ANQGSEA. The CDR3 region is CSVAKDRVTEAFF. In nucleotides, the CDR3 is TGCAGCGTAGCTAAGGACAGGGTTACTGAAGCTTTCTTT.

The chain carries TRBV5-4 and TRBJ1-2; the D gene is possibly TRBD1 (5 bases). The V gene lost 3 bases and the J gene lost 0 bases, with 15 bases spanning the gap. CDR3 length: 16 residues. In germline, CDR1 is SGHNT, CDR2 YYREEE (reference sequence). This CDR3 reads CASSSTAGTANYGYTF. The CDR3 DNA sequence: TGTGCCAGCAGCTCCACAGCAGGGACTGCTAACTATGGCTACACCTTC.

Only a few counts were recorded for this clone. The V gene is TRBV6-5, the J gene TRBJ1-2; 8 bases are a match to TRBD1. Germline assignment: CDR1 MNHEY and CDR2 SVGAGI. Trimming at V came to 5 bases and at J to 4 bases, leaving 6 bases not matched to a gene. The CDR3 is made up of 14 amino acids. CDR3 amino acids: CASSRTGIGYGYTF. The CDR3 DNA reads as TGTGCCAGCAGTCGGACAGGGATAGGCTATGGCTACACCTTC.

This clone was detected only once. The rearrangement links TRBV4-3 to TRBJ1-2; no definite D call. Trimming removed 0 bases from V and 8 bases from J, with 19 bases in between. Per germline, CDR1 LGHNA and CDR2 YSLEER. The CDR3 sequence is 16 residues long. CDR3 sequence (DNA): TGCGCCAGCAGCCAAGAAGTCAGGCGCGTGCGAAGGGGCTACACCTTC. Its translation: CASSQEVRRVRRGYTF.

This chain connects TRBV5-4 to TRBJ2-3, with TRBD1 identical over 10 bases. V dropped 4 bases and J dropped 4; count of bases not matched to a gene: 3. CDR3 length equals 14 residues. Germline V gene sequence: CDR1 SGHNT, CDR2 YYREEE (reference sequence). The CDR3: CASSLGQGADTQYF. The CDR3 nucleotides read TGTGCCAGCAGCCTCGGACAGGGGGCAGATACGCAGTATTTT.

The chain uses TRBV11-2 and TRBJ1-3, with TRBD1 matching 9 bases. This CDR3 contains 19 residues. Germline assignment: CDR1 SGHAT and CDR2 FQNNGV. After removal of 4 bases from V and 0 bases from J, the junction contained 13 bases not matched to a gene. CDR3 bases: TGTGCCAGCAGCTCCGGACAGGGGCGCGTTTCTTTCTCTGGAAACACCATATATTTT. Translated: CASSSGQGRVSFSGNTIYF.